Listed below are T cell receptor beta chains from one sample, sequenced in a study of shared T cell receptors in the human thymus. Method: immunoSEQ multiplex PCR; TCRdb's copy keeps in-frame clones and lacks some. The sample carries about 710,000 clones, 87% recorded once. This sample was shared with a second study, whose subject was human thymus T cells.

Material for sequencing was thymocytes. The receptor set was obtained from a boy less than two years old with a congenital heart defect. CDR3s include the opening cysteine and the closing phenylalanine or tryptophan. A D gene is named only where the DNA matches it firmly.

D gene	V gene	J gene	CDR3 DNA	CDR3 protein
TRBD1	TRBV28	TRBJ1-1	TGTGCCAGCAGCCAGGGGGGGAACACTGAAGCTTTCTTT	CASSQGGNTEAFF
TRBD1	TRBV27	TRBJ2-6	TGTGCCAGCAGTTCCTGCGGACAGGGGGAGGGCTCTGGGGCCAACGTCCTGACTTTC	CASSSCGQGEGSGANVLTF
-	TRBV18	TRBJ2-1	TGTGCCAGCTCACCACCGTTGAGGAGTTCGGGCTCCTACAATGAGCAGTTCTTC	CASSPPLRSSGSYNEQFF
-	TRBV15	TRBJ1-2	TGTGCCACCAGCAGACTTGAGGGTCGTGGCTACACCTTC	CATSRLEGRGYTF
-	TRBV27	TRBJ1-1	TGTGCCAGCAGTCCTCGACAGGAGGCGCTGAACACTGAAGCTTTCTTT	CASSPRQEALNTEAFF
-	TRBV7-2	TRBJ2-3	TGTGCCAGCAGCGCAAGGGGGGATACGCAGTATTTT	CASSARGDTQYF
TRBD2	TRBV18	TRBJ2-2	TGTGCCAGCTCACCAGGGAGGGGAGTGGCCGGGGAGCTGTTTTTT	CASSPGRGVAGELFF
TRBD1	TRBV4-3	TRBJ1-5	TGCGCCAGCAGCCCAACGCGACAGGGGACTAATCAGCCCCAGCATTTT	CASSPTRQGTNQPQHF
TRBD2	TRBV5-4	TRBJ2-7	TGTGCCAGCAGCACTGGACTAGCGGGAGAAAGCGAGCAGTACTTC	CASSTGLAGESEQYF
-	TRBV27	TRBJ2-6	TGTGCCAGCGGTCCAAAGACGGGTTCTGGGGCCAACGTCCTGACTTTC	CASGPKTGSGANVLTF
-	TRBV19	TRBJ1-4	TGTGCCAGTAGTATAGAAGGGACTTCTGAAAAACTGTTTTTT	CASSIEGTSEKLFF
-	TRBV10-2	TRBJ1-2	TGCGCCAGCAGTGATAACAGAAACTATGGCTACACCTTC	CASSDNRNYGYTF
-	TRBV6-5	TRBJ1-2	TGTGCCCCCCTCCGTAGCGGGTCCAACTATGGCTACACCTTC	CAPLRSGSNYGYTF
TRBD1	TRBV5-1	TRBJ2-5	TGCGCCAGCAGCTGGACAGGGGAAGAGACCCAGTACTTC	CASSWTGEETQYF
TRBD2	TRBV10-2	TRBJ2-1	TGCGCCAGCAGTGAGTCGGTATACGGGGTAGCGGGGGACAATGAGCAGTTCTTC	CASSESVYGVAGDNEQFF
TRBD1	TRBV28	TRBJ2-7	TGTGCCAGCAGCGTGGGACAGGGAGGTATAAGTTCACCCTACGAGCAGTACTTC	CASSVGQGGISSPYEQYF